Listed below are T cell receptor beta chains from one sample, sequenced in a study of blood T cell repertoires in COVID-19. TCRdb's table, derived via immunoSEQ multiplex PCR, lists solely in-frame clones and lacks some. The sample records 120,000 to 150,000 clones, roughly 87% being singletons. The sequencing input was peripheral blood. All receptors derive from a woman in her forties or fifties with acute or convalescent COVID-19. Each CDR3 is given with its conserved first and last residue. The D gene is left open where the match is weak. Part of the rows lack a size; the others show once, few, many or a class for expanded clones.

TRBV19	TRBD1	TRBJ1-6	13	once	CASGQGLNSPLHF	TGTGCCAGTGGACAGGGTTTGAATTCACCCCTCCACTTT
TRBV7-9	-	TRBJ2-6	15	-	CASSLPGSGANVLTF	TGTGCCAGCAGCCTACCAGGGTCTGGGGCCAACGTCCTGACTTTC
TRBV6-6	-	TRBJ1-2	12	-	CASSQGQGGYTF	TGTGCCAGCAGCCAGGGGCAGGGAGGCTACACCTTC
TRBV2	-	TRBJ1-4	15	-	CASSALRANNEKLFF	TGTGCCAGCAGCGCCCTGAGGGCTAATAATGAAAAACTGTTTTTT
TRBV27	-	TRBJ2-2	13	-	CASTGDYTGELFF	TGTGCCAGTACAGGGGACTACACCGGGGAGCTGTTTTTT
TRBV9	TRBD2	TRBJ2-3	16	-	CASSESGTSGAQQQYF	TGTGCCAGCAGCGAATCCGGGACTAGCGGGGCTCAACAGCAGTATTTT
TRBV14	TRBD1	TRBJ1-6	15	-	CASSQARGPNSPLHF	TGTGCCAGCAGCCAAGCTAGGGGGCCCAATTCACCCCTCCACTTT
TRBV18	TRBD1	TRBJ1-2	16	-	CASSPQPGQGTYGYTF	TGTGCCAGCTCACCTCAACCGGGACAGGGAACCTATGGCTACACCTTC
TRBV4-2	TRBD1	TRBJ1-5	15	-	CASSHNDRDGQPQHF	TGTGCCAGCAGCCATAATGACAGGGATGGCCAGCCCCAGCATTTT
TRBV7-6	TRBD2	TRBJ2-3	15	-	CASSSSGGGLDTQYF	TGTGCCAGCAGCTCTAGCGGGGGGGGTCTTGATACGCAGTATTTT